The rows below give T cell receptor beta chains drawn from one sample of a study of blood T cell repertoires in COVID-19. Sequenced by immunoSEQ multiplex PCR; TCRdb stores in-frame clones only, minus some. The sample carries about 280,000 clones, approximately 85% recorded once. Sequencing used peripheral blood. These receptors came from a man aged 45-60 years with active or convalescent COVID-19. The conserved cysteine and the conserved F or W are not part of the CDR3 here.

TRBV7-3,TRBJ2-1,ASSSSTAGEQF
TRBV18,TRBJ1-2,ASSPKGDGYT
TRBV7-3,TRBJ1-6,ASSLGSPNSPLH
TRBV28,TRBJ2-1,ASSLSGRAGEQF
TRBV21-1,TRBJ2-1,ASSTTSGSSYNEQF
TRBV15,TRBJ2-1,ATSRRSSGSRNEQF
TRBV6-6,TRBJ2-5,ASRLGWRESQETQY
TRBV20-1,TRBJ1-5,SASRGGTGPQH
TRBV5-4,TRBJ2-3,ASSAASGRSTDTQY
TRBV27,TRBJ2-1,ASSVGSSYNEQF
TRBV4-1,TRBJ1-2,ASSHTAGRGEGYT
TRBV10-2,TRBJ2-1,ASRGGTSGRGFTYNEQF
TRBV7-8,TRBJ1-1,ASSFMTGNTEAF
TRBV7-9,TRBJ2-1,ASSMNTRSYNEQF
TRBV5-6,TRBJ1-2,ASSLRGLGGYT
TRBV7-2,TRBJ2-2,ASSLVVRAAGELF
TRBV11-2,TRBJ2-7,ASSLAVGDYEQY
TRBV7-2,TRBJ1-1,ASSLARGGSTEAF
TRBV19,TRBJ2-2,ASRSRNTGELF
TRBV6-2/TRBV6-3,TRBJ2-2,ASSLQREARVGELF